The rows below give T cell receptor beta chains drawn from one sample of a study of shared clonotypes between healthy human individuals. Sequenced by immunoSEQ multiplex PCR; TCRdb stores in-frame clones only, minus some. In the table there are 550,000 to 850,000 clones, roughly 70% of which are singletons. The source material was memory CD4+ T cells sorted from blood. These receptors were obtained from a woman aged 25-40 years in good health. Both conserved end residues are part of each CDR3. D genes are given only for firm matches. Not all rows give a size; the values are once, few, many and, for expanded clones, a class.

clone_size j_call d_call v_call cdr3_nt cdr3_aa
- TRBJ2-2 - TRBV5-4 TGTGCCAGCAGCTTCGCCGGGGGAGACACCGGGGAGCTGTTTTTT CASSFAGGDTGELFF
- TRBJ1-5 - TRBV28 TGTGCCAGCGGGGGGTCGGGGGCCGGCGGCAATCAGCCCCAGCATTTT CASGGSGAGGNQPQHF
- TRBJ1-1 - TRBV2 TGTGCCAGCAGTGGAGGCAGGGGCACTGAAGCTTTCTTT CASSGGRGTEAFF
- TRBJ1-2 TRBD1 TRBV6-5 TGTGCCAGCAGCAAGGGGACAGAAGTAACCTATGGCTACACCTTC CASSKGTEVTYGYTF
once TRBJ2-5 - TRBV7-8 TGTGCCAGCAGCCTAGGGGCTCACCGCCAAGAGACCCAGTACTTC CASSLGAHRQETQYF
- TRBJ2-7 TRBD2 TRBV28 TGTGCCAGCAGTTTAAGGTCTAGCGGATACTACGAGCAGTACTTC CASSLRSSGYYEQYF
- TRBJ1-5 - TRBV18 TGTGCCAGCTCAAACAGGGTGAATAGCAATCAGCCCCAGCATTTT CASSNRVNSNQPQHF
- TRBJ2-7 - TRBV28 TGTGCCAGCAGTTTAGCCCGCGAGCAGTACTTC CASSLAREQYF
- TRBJ1-1 - TRBV19 TGTGCCAGTAGTACACAGGGAGGCACTGAAGCTTTCTTT CASSTQGGTEAFF
- TRBJ1-1 - TRBV11-2 TGTGCCAGCACCGGGGTGGGCGCGGGTACTGAAGCTTTCTTT CASTGVGAGTEAFF
- TRBJ1-5 - TRBV2 TGTGCCAGCAGTGATAATTTTGGCAGTAATCAGCCCCAGCATTTT CASSDNFGSNQPQHF
- TRBJ1-2 TRBD1 TRBV6-6 TGTGCCAGCAGTTACCGACAGGGTCACTATGGCTACACCTTC CASSYRQGHYGYTF
- TRBJ2-7 TRBD2 TRBV28 TGTGCCAGCCCACCGTCCGGGGGGAGCTCCTACGAGCAGTACTTC CASPPSGGSSYEQYF
few TRBJ1-2 - TRBV10-3 TGTGCCATCAGTGAGTCGAACCTCTATGGCTACACCTTC CAISESNLYGYTF
few TRBJ2-6 - TRBV6-1 TGTGCCAGCAGTGATTCTGTCGTTCGAAAGACTGGGGCCAACGTCCTGACTTTC CASSDSVVRKTGANVLTF
- TRBJ2-7 - TRBV10-2 TGCGCCAGCAGTGCCGGGACTCTGTTCGAGCAGTACTTC CASSAGTLFEQYF
- TRBJ2-7 - TRBV5-6 TGTGCCAGCAGCTGGGCAGACGGAAACTACGAGCAGTACTTC CASSWADGNYEQYF
- TRBJ2-5 - TRBV5-6 TGTGCCAGCAGCCAGACAGGCCAAGAGACCCAGTACTTC CASSQTGQETQYF
- TRBJ2-5 - TRBV5-4 TGTGCCAGCAGCCCCGGTTGGCAAGAGACCCAGTACTTC CASSPGWQETQYF
- TRBJ1-2 TRBD1 TRBV15 TGTGCCACCAGCAGAGATGGGACAGGGGTTCGCTACACCTTC CATSRDGTGVRYTF
- TRBJ1-3 TRBD1 TRBV19 TGTGCCACTGGGACAGGGGCTGGAAACACCATATATTTT CATGTGAGNTIYF
- TRBJ2-5 - TRBV29-1 TGCAGCGTCAGCGGCGGGTTTGAGATTGGAGAGACCCAGTACTTC CSVSGGFEIGETQYF
few TRBJ1-1 - TRBV7-2 TGTGCCAGCAGCCCCCGAGGGGGGAACACTGAAGCTTTCTTT CASSPRGGNTEAFF
few TRBJ1-5 - TRBV6-6 TGTGCCAGTTATACGGGCTATAGCAATCAGCCCCAGCATTTT CASYTGYSNQPQHF
once TRBJ2-6 - TRBV7-8 TGTGCCAGCAGCTTATCCTCAAGGGCCGAGTCTGGGGCCAACGTCCTGACTTTC CASSLSSRAESGANVLTF
- TRBJ1-1 - TRBV7-2 TGTGCCAGCAGCCCACACACAGGGTCTACTGAAGCTTTCTTT CASSPHTGSTEAFF
once TRBJ2-1 TRBD1 TRBV11-2 TGTGCCAGCAGCTTAGCGAGTTGGGACAGGCCGTGGGATGAGCAGTTCTTC CASSLASWDRPWDEQFF
- TRBJ1-3 - TRBV19 TGTGCCAGTATTCCCAGGGGCTCTGGAAACACCATATATTTT CASIPRGSGNTIYF
- TRBJ2-6 - TRBV7-8 TGTGCCAGCAGCTTAGTTCTTGGGGGGAACTCTGGGGCCAACGTCCTGACTTTC CASSLVLGGNSGANVLTF
many TRBJ1-1 - TRBV7-2 TGTGCCAGCAGCGCACAGGGAGACACTGAAGCTTTCTTT CASSAQGDTEAFF
- TRBJ2-7 TRBD1 TRBV18 TGTGCCAGCTCACCACTAAGTTGGACAGGGCACTCCTACGAGCAGTACTTC CASSPLSWTGHSYEQYF
once TRBJ2-1 TRBD2 TRBV18 TGTGCCAGCTCACCAATAGAGGTAGCGGGAGGCAATGAGCAGTTCTTC CASSPIEVAGGNEQFF
once TRBJ2-7 - TRBV27 TGTGCCAGCAGTTCCGGGGTTCCCTACGAGCAGTACTTC CASSSGVPYEQYF
- TRBJ2-7 - TRBV20-1 TGCAGTGCTAGCCTAATCTACGAGCAGTACTTC CSASLIYEQYF
few TRBJ1-2 TRBD1 TRBV19 TGTGCCAGTAGTACACCACAGGGGGACGGCTACACCTTC CASSTPQGDGYTF
once TRBJ2-7 - TRBV28 TGTGCCAGCAGTTTATCCTGGGGACCGCTCTACGAGCAGTACTTC CASSLSWGPLYEQYF
- TRBJ1-2 TRBD1 TRBV19 TGTGCCAGTACCGCGACAGGGGCCGATAACTATGGCTACACCTTC CASTATGADNYGYTF
- TRBJ1-2 - TRBV2 TGTGCCAGCAGGGTATTCGCGGGGGATGGCTACACCTTC CASRVFAGDGYTF
- TRBJ2-7 - TRBV18 TGTGCCAGTTCCCCGGGACAAACCTACGAGCAGTACTTC CASSPGQTYEQYF
- TRBJ2-1 TRBD2 TRBV7-8 TGTGCCAGCAGCAAGACTAGCGGGAGCTATGAGCAGTTCTTC CASSKTSGSYEQFF
- TRBJ2-5 - TRBV30 TGTGCCTGGGCAGGGGGGAAAGAGACCCAGTACTTC CAWAGGKETQYF
- TRBJ2-1 TRBD2 TRBV7-8 TGTGCCAGCAGGGAGGGACTAGCAGACAATGAGCAGTTCTTC CASREGLADNEQFF
- TRBJ2-7 TRBD1 TRBV10-2 TGCGCCAGCAGTGTGGCAGGGGGCGCGGGGGAGCAGTACTTC CASSVAGGAGEQYF
- TRBJ2-7 - TRBV9 TGTGCCAGCAGCGTAGTTGGGGGAGTTGGAGGCGAGCAGTACTTC CASSVVGGVGGEQYF
- TRBJ2-7 TRBD1 TRBV6-6 TGTGCCAGCAGCCCGGGACAGGGGACCTACGAGCAGTACTTC CASSPGQGTYEQYF
once TRBJ2-7 - TRBV7-8 TGTGCCAGCAGCTTTAACAGAGACGAGCAGTACTTC CASSFNRDEQYF
- TRBJ2-7 - TRBV28 TGTGCCAGCAATCTTCCGGGACACCGCTACGAGCAGTACTTC CASNLPGHRYEQYF
- TRBJ1-2 TRBD1 TRBV2 TGTGCCAGCAGTGAAGAGGGGGCCGGGGATGGCTACACCTTC CASSEEGAGDGYTF
- TRBJ1-2 - TRBV19 TGTGCCAGTAGTACCAGATGGGGGGACTATGGCTACACCTTC CASSTRWGDYGYTF
once TRBJ1-2 - TRBV10-3 TGTGCCATCAGTGAATCAGGGTATGGCTACACCTTC CAISESGYGYTF
- TRBJ2-4 - TRBV4-1 TGCGCCAGCAGCCAAGTAGAGGCCGTCATTCAGTACTTC CASSQVEAVIQYF
- TRBJ1-2 - TRBV10-3 TGTGCCATCACGGAAAGGGAGGCTAATGGCTACACCTTC CAITEREANGYTF
- TRBJ1-1 TRBD1 TRBV10-1 TGCGCCAGCAGTGGGACGACAGGGGTAATTACTGAAGCTTTCTTT CASSGTTGVITEAFF
few TRBJ1-2 - TRBV28 TGTGCCAGCAGTTTATCAGTCTTCGCGTTTGGGGGCAGTAGCTATGGCTACACCTTC CASSLSVFAFGGSSYGYTF
- TRBJ2-1 TRBD2 TRBV5-4 TGTGCCAGCAGCTTGGTTAAGACTAGCGGGAACAATGAGCAGTTCTTC CASSLVKTSGNNEQFF
many TRBJ1-2 - TRBV28 TGTGCCAGCAGAGCGGACAAGGTTTACACCTTC CASRADKVYTF
once TRBJ2-5 - TRBV29-1 TGCAGCGTTGAAGGGTCGGGGACTGTGGGGGAGACCCAGTACTTC CSVEGSGTVGETQYF
once TRBJ1-2 - TRBV18 TGTGCCAGCTCACCAGGTCAGGGGAAGGGAGTTGGCTACACCTTC CASSPGQGKGVGYTF